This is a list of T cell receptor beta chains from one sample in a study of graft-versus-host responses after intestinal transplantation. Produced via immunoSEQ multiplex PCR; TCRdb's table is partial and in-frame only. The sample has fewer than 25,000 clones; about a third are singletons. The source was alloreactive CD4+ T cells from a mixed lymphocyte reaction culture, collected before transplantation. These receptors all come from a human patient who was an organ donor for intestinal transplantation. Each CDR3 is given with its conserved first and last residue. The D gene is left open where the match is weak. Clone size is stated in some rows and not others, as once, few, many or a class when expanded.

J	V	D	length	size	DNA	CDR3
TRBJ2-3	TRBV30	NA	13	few	TGTGCCTGGAGTGTACAGGTCACAGATACGCAGTATTTT	CAWSVQVTDTQYF
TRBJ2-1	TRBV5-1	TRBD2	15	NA	TGCGCCAGCAGCGGACTAGCGGGAGGGCCCGATGAGCAGTTCTTC	CASSGLAGGPDEQFF
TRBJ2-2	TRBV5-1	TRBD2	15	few	TGTGCCAGCAGCTCTAGCGGGAGATGGGCCGGGGAGCTGTTTTTT	CASSSSGRWAGELFF
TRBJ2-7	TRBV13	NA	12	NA	TGTGCCAGCAGCCACGACAGCTACGAGCAGTACTTC	CASSHDSYEQYF
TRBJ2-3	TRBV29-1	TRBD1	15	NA	TGCAGCGTTGAATCGCAGGGGGCGGGCACAGATACGCAGTATTTT	CSVESQGAGTDTQYF
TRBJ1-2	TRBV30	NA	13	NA	TGTGCCCGCAGTGCACAGGGATCCGATGGCTCCACCTTC	CARSAQGSDGSTF
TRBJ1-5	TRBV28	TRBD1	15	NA	TGTGCCAGCAGTTTGGTTCAGGGGGTCTCTCAGCCCCAGCATTTT	CASSLVQGVSQPQHF
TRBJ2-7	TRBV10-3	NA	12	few	TGTGCCATCAGTGACAACTCCTACGAGCAGTACTTC	CAISDNSYEQYF
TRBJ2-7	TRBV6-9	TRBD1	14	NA	TGTGCCAGCAGTTTGGGACAGAGGATATACGAGCAGTACTTC	CASSLGQRIYEQYF
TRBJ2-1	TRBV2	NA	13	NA	TGTGCCAGCAGGCCCCTACGGTCCAATGAGCAGTTCTTC	CASRPLRSNEQFF
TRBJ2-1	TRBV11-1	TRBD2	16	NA	TGTGCCAGCAGATCGACTAGCGGAAGCTCCTACAATGAGCAGTTCTTC	CASRSTSGSSYNEQFF
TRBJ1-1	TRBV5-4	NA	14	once	TGTGCCAGCAGCTCGGGACGGATGAACACTGAAGCTTTCTTT	CASSSGRMNTEAFF
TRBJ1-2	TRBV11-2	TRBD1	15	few	TGTGCCAGCAGCTCAGGACAGGTGACTAACTATGGCTACACCTTC	CASSSGQVTNYGYTF
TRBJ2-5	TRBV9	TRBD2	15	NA	TGTGCCAGCAGCGCGACTAGCGGGAAAGGGGAGACCCAGTACTTC	CASSATSGKGETQYF
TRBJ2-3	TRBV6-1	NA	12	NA	TGTGCCAGCAGTGAAAACGGGATTACGCAGTATTTT	CASSENGITQYF
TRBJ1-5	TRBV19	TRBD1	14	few	TGTGCCAGTAGTAAGGACAGGGGGGATCAGCCCCAGCATTTT	CASSKDRGDQPQHF